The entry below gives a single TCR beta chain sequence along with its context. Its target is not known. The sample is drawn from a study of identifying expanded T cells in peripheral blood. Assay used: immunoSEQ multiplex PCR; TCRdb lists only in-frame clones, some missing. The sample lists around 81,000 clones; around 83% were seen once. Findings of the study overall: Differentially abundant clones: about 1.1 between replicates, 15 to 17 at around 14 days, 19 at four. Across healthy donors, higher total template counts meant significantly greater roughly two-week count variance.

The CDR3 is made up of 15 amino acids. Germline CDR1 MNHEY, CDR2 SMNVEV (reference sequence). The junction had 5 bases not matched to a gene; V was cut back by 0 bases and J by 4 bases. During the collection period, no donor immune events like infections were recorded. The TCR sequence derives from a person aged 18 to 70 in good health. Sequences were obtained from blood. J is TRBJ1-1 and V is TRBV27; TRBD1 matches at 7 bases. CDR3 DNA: TGTGCCAGCAGTTTATCCGCCAGGGGGTTCACTGAAGCTTTCTTT. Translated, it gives CASSLSARGFTEAFF.